A single sample gave rise to the 21 T cell receptor beta chains below, sequenced in a study of blood T cells in healthy people across ages. Next came a second PCR, run for about 6 to 12 cycles, which used a sample-barcoded 5' primer along with a J-beta primer mix. A single record per CDR3 protein comes from TCRdb applying MiXCR to the 5' RACE reads. The sample has about 280,000 distinct CDR3 sequences, around 29% seen once. Input material: blood. Receptors were obtained from a woman aged 65 to 85 in good health.

The V call is TRBV6-2 or TRBV6-3, the J call TRBJ2-5; possibly TRBD2 for D (6 bases). The DNA end is a closer match to TRBJ2-1, so the J assignment may be wrong. This CDR3 region has 16 residues. Looked up from germline, CDR1 is MNHEY and CDR2 is SVGEGT. The CDR3 reads CASSYPKRASCNEQFF. CDR3 in DNA: TGTGCCAGCAGTTACCCGAAGCGGGCCTCATGCAATGAGCAGTTCTTC.

There are many counts of this clonotype. This chain joins TRBV29-1 and TRBJ2-5; D not certain. The V end lost 7 bases, the J end lost 3 bases, and 9 bases lay between the germline ends. The CDR3 totals 11 residues. Per the germline V gene, CDR1 is SQVTM and CDR2 is ANQGSEA. The CDR3 nucleotides are TGCAGCGCTGGCTGGAAAGAGACCCAGTACTTC. Translated: CSAGWKETQYF.

A few counts support this clonotype. CDR3 amino acids: CASSFILGQGSGPLHF. The CDR3 nucleotides are TGTGCCAGCAGTTTCATCTTGGGACAGGGGAGCGGACCCCTCCACTTT. The V and J genes are TRBV6-5 and TRBJ1-6; TRBD1 aligns across 10 bases. Per the germline V gene, CDR1 is MNHEY and CDR2 is SVGAGI. The CDR3 loop spans 16 amino acids. Trimming removed 4 bases from V and 12 bases from J; junction bases left unmatched: 12.

V is TRBV6-2 or TRBV6-3 and J is TRBJ2-1; no clear D gene. The V and J ends lost 6 bases and 5 bases respectively, with 11 bases between them. CDR3 length equals 13 residues. CDR1 and CDR2 from the germline V gene are MNHEY and SVGEGT. CDR3 sequence: CASRRTRDNEQFF. In nucleotides, the CDR3 is TGTGCCAGCAGGAGGACCCGTGACAATGAGCAGTTCTTC.

This clonotype was picked up a small number of times. At one end, the junction sequence differs from germline, possibly due to a read error. The gene calls are TRBV28 and TRBJ2-1; 7 nucleotides align to TRBD1. The J call may not be correct, given that the DNA end is closer to TRBJ2-5. Germline V CDR1 and CDR2: MDHEN, SYDVKM. This CDR3 has 14 residues. In DNA, the CDR3 is TGCGCCAGCAGTTACCTACAGGGGCAAGAGACCCAGTACTTC. It yields the protein CASSYLQGQETQYF.

This clonotype was found a few times. This chain joins TRBV18 and TRBJ2-6; tentatively, D is TRBD1 or TRBD2 (5 bases each). Germline lookup yields CDR1 KGHSH and CDR2 LQKENI. The CDR3 is 16 amino acids. V was shortened by 2 bases and J by 0 bases, with 8 bases between the two germline ends. The DNA of the CDR3 is TGTGCCAGCTCACCATTGGGGGACTCTGGGGCCAACGTCCTGACTTTC. Protein product: CASSPLGDSGANVLTF.

The CDR3 loop reads CASSFVGLASYNEQFF. CDR3 DNA sequence: TGTGCCAGCAGTTTCGTAGGACTAGCGAGTTACAATGAGCAGTTCTTC. V and J are TRBV12-3 or TRBV12-4 and TRBJ2-5; TRBD2 matches 9 bases. The end of the DNA is better explained by TRBJ2-1, so the J call may be wrong. There are 16 residues in the CDR3.

This clonotype was detected many times. The chain has TRBV6-5 and TRBJ2-5; D remains unclear. The CDR3 covers 13 residues. The germline V gene encodes CDR1 MNHEY and CDR2 SVGAGI. The V and J ends lost 0 bases and 6 bases respectively, with 8 bases between them. In nucleotides, the CDR3 is TGTGCCAGCAGTTACTCGATGTCTCAGACCCAGTACTTC. As protein: CASSYSMSQTQYF.

The chain combines TRBV10-3 with TRBJ1-1; D uncertain. Trimming shortened V by 0 bases and J by 0 bases, and 2 bases separated the two germline ends. Germline CDR1 ENHRY, CDR2 SYGVKD. The CDR3 is made up of 13 amino acids. The CDR3 sequence: CAISESVNTEAFF. CDR3 nucleotides: TGTGCCATCAGTGAGTCTGTGAACACTGAAGCTTTCTTT.

This clonotype showed up just a few times. This sequence joins TRBV7-9 and TRBJ2-1; D perhaps matches TRBD1 (5 bases). The CDR3 is 15 residues long. CDR1 is SEHNR and CDR2 is FQNEAQ in the germline V gene (reference sequence). With 5 bases removed from V and 7 bases from J, the gap between germline ends came to 18 bases. CDR3 residues: CASSPTRPGRNEQFF. The CDR3 coding sequence is TGTGCCAGCAGCCCAACAAGGCCAGGGCGGAATGAGCAGTTCTTC.

The V call is TRBV20-1, the J call TRBJ2-7; perhaps TRBD1 as D (5 bases). V was cut by 3 bases and J by 2 bases, with 11 bases left in between. The CDR3 extends over 13 amino acids. The germline V gene encodes CDR1 DFQATT and CDR2 SNEGSKA (reference sequence). DNA for the CDR3: TGCAGTGCTAGCTCCAGGGCCCCCTACGAGCAGTACTTC. It translates to CSASSRAPYEQYF.

This clonotype came up many times. This chain uses TRBV6-2 or TRBV6-3 with TRBJ1-1; D remains ambiguous. The germline V and J ends were trimmed by 7 bases and 5 bases, with 11 bases remaining between them. Germline CDR1 and CDR2: MNHEY and SVGEGT. CDR3 length equals 12 residues. This CDR3 is CASTDWQTEAFF. Here the CDR3 DNA reads TGTGCCAGCACCGACTGGCAGACTGAAGCTTTCTTT.

This clonotype appeared a few times. The chain employs TRBV4-1 and TRBJ2-5, with D perhaps matching TRBD1 (6 bases). Germline CDR1 reads MGHRA; CDR2 reads YSYEKL. The CDR3 spans 15 residues. The V end was cut by 0 bases, the J end by 5 bases, with 13 bases between. CDR3 sequence: CASSQERIRGETQYF. CDR3 DNA: TGCGCCAGCAGCCAAGAACGGATCAGGGGTGAGACCCAGTACTTC.

This clonotype was counted at least ten times. This chain connects TRBV6-1 to TRBJ1-4, with TRBD1 as a possible D gene (5 bases). Germline CDR1 is MNHNS and CDR2 is SASEGT. Trimming took 10 bases from V and 8 from J, leaving 17 bases between them. The CDR3 contains 13 residues. The CDR3 DNA reads TGTGCCACGGAAAGTAGGGGAGGCGAAAAACTGTTTTTT. Residues: CATESRGGEKLFF.

The chain employs TRBV13 and TRBJ1-4, with D perhaps matching TRBD1 (5 bases). The CDR3 contains 17 residues. Germline-derived CDR1 and CDR2 are PRHDT and FYEKMQ (reference sequence). The ends were cut back, 0 bases at V and 0 bases at J, with 11 bases in the middle. The CDR3 loop reads CASSLGPRGATNEKLFF. Here the CDR3 DNA reads TGTGCCAGCAGCTTAGGTCCTAGGGGAGCAACTAATGAAAAACTGTTTTTT. Combining the CDR3 with reference TRBV13 and TRBJ1-4 gives the whole variable domain AAGVIQSPRHLIKEKRETATLKCYPIPRHDTVYWYQQGPGQDPQFLISFYEKMQSDKGSIPDRFSAQQFSDYHSELNMSSLELGDSALYFCASSLGPRGATNEKLFFGSGTQLSVL.

This clonotype has only a few counts. The genes are TRBV20-1 and TRBJ1-2, with D possibly TRBD1 on 5 matching bases. The V gene's germline CDR1 is DFQATT and CDR2 SNEGSKA (reference sequence). This CDR3 is 17 amino acids long. The V and J ends lost 6 bases and 1 base respectively, with 24 bases between them. As DNA, the CDR3 is TGCAGTGCCCTCCCAACTCCTAGGGACCCGGGTAACTATGGCTACACCTTC. As protein: CSALPTPRDPGNYGYTF.

The chain uses TRBV5-5 and TRBJ2-3; no clear D. CDR1 SGHKS and CDR2 YYEKEE come from the germline V gene (reference sequence). Trimming took 6 bases from V and 0 from J, leaving 14 bases between them. This CDR3 is built from 15 residues. CDR3 sequence (DNA): TGTGCCAGCAACCTGATTGGCGGTAGCACAGATACGCAGTATTTT. It translates to CASNLIGGSTDTQYF.

This clonotype was detected many times. V gene TRBV12-3 or TRBV12-4 combines with J gene TRBJ2-5; 8 nucleotides match TRBD2. The CDR3 sequence is 12 residues long. The ends lost 6 bases at V and 10 bases at J; junction bases unmatched: 7. CDR3 bases: TGTGCCAGCAGCCCGCTAGCGGGTGACCAGTACTTC. Its protein product is CASSPLAGDQYF.

The rearrangement uses TRBV11-2 and TRBJ2-1; 16 nucleotides align to TRBD2. V was clipped by 1 base and J by 8 bases; unmatched bases: 14. Germline V gene data show CDR1 as SGHAT and CDR2 as FQNNGV. This CDR3 has 20 residues. CDR3 residues: CASSLVPGLAGGPLGHEQFF. Here the CDR3 DNA reads TGTGCCAGCAGCTTAGTACCGGGACTAGCGGGAGGGCCTCTCGGTCATGAGCAGTTCTTC.

The rearrangement joins TRBV4-1 to TRBJ1-5; 8 bases fit TRBD1. The CDR3 totals 16 residues. Germline V gene data show CDR1 as MGHRA and CDR2 as YSYEKL. V shed 4 bases and J 5 bases; nucleotides not matched to a gene: 10. For the CDR3, the DNA is TGCGCCAGCAGCCTAGAGGACAGGGCGGAGGATCAGCCCCAGCATTTT. Translating it yields CASSLEDRAEDQPQHF.

The CDR3 sequence is CASSLEGFNEQYF. As DNA, the CDR3 is TGTGCCAGCAGCTTAGAGGGCTTTAACGAGCAGTACTTC. The V call is TRBV7-8, the J call TRBJ2-5; D not resolved. The DNA end is more similar to TRBJ2-7, so the J call may be wrong. The CDR3 extends over 13 amino acids. The germline CDR1 and CDR2 sequences are SGHVS and FQNEAQ.